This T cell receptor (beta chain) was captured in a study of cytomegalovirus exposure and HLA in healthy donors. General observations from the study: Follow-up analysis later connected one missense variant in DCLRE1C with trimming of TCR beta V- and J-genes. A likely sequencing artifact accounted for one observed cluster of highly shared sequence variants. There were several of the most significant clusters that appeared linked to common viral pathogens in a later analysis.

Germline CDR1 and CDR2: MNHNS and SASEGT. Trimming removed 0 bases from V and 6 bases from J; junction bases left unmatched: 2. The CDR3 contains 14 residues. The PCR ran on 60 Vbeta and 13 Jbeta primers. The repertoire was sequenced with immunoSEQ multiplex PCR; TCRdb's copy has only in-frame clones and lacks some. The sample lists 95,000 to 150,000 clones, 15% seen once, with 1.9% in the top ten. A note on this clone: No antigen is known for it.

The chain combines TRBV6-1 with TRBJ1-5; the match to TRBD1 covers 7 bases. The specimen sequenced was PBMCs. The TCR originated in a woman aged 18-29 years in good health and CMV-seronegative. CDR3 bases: TGTGCCAGCAGTGAAGCGAACAGGGGTCAGCCCCAGCATTTT. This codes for CASSEANRGQPQHF.